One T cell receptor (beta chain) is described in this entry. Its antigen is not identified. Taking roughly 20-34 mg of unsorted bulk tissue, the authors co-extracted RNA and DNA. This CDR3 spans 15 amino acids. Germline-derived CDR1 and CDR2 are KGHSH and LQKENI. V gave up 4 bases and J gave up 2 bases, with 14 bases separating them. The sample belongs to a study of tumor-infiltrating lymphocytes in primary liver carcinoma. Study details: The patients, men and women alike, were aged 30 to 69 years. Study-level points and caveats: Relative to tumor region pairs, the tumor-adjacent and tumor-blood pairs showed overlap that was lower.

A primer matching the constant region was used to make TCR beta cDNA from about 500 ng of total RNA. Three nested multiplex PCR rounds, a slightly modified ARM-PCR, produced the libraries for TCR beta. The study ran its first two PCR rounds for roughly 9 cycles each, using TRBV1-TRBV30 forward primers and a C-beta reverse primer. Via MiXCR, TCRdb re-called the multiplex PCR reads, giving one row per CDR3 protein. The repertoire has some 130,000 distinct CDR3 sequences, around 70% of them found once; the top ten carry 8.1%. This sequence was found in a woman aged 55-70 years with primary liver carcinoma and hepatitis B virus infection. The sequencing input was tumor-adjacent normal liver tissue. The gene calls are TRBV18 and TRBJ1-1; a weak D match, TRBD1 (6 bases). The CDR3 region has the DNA TGTGCCAGCTCACTCTCCGGGACAAAAAACACTGAAGCTTTCTTT. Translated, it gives CASSLSGTKNTEAFF.